This T cell receptor (beta chain) was captured by sequencing in a study of lymphopenia after photon versus proton radiotherapy. The sample holds a few counts of this clone. CDR1 SGHVS and CDR2 FQNEAQ come from the germline V gene. V gave up 7 bases and J gave up 1 base, with 11 bases separating them. The CDR3 sequence is 14 residues long. Repertoires were generated with immunoSEQ multiplex PCR, while TCRdb's copy carries only in-frame clones and drops some. The profile shows over 15,000 clones, about nine tenths of them singletons. The genes are TRBV7-8 and TRBJ1-3; D might be TRBD1 (6 bases). Sequenced here: peripheral blood, sampled from a patient treated with proton-based radiotherapy. This TCR came from a man between 70 and 80 years old with pancreatic cancer. As DNA, the CDR3 is TGTGCCAGCACTCTGGACAGTTCTGGAAACACCATATATTTT. This codes for CASTLDSSGNTIYF.